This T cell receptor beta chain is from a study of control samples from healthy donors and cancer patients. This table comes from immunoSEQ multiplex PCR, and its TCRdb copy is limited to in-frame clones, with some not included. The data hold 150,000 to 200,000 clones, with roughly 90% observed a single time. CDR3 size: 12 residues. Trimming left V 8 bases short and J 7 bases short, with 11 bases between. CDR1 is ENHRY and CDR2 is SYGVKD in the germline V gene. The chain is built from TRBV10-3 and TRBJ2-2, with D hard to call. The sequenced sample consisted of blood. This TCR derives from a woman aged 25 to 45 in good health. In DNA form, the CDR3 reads TGTGCCATCGGTCAAGTTGGCGGGGAGCTGTTTTTT. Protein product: CAIGQVGGELFF.